The 24 T cell receptor beta chains presented below share a single source sample, sequenced in a study of T cells in Graves' hyperthyroidism and ophthalmopathy. Amplification targeted TCR beta CDR3 regions from RNA transcripts. The HTBI primer set was used in a first-round RT-PCR of the TCR CDR3. TCRdb ran MiXCR on the multiplex PCR reads and lists one entry per CDR3 protein. The sample has about 59,000 distinct CDR3 sequences; 53% are singletons. The sample was blood. These receptors came from an older woman with Graves' ophthalmopathy.

This rearrangement joins TRBV14 to TRBJ1-5; 8 positions match TRBD1. The germline gives CDR1 SGHDN, CDR2 FVKESK. J was trimmed by 11 bases and V by 4 bases; bases with no gene match: 4. The CDR3 sequence is 12 residues long. CDR3 sequence (DNA): TGTGCCAGCAGCCCCCTGGGACAGGCCCAGCATTTT. It translates to CASSPLGQAQHF.

About this clonotype itself: The missing conserved phenylalanine or tryptophan at the end of this CDR3 makes a read error likely. The limits of the CDR3 on the DNA are not certain, so only TCRdb's listed CDR3 is given. V usage is TRBV7-9 and J usage is TRBJ2-1; the tabulated D call, TRBD2, remains unverified against the DNA. The CDR3 spans 15 residues, counting both ends. Germline V gene data show CDR1 as SEHNR and CDR2 as FQNEAQ (reference sequence). CDR3 residues: CASSLAPYGGYTFGS.

This clonotype was recorded only once. The junction departs from germline at one end; a sequencing error may be responsible. The genes are TRBV7-7 and TRBJ2-5; D is undetermined. Germline V gene sequence: CDR1 SSHAT, CDR2 FNYEAQ (reference sequence). CDR3 size: 13 residues. The CDR3 region has the DNA TGTGCTAGCAGCTTAGACCGGGAAGAGACCCAGTACTTC. Encoded protein: CASSLDREETQYF.

This clonotype was seen at least ten times. The chain is built from TRBV19 and TRBJ1-5, with D possibly being TRBD1 (5 bases). From germline, CDR1 is LNHDA and CDR2 SQIVND (reference sequence). Trimming stripped 5 bases from V and 2 bases from J, with 13 bases between. This CDR3 contains 15 residues. CDR3 region: CASSPRDGRNQPQHF. Written as DNA, the CDR3 is TGTGCCAGTAGTCCCAGGGACGGTCGCAATCAGCCCCAGCATTTT.

The CDR3 reads CASSLGQGEAFF. DNA for the CDR3: TGTGCCAGCAGCCTCGGACAGGGAGAGGCTTTCTTT. J is TRBJ1-1 and V is TRBV7-9; 8 positions match TRBD1. Trimming at V came to 5 bases and at J to 11 bases, leaving 7 bases not matched to a gene. The germline V gene encodes CDR1 SEHNR and CDR2 FQNEAQ (reference sequence). The CDR3 consists of 12 residues.

Ten or more counts support this clonotype. The chain's CDR3 is CASSSAGGRADTQYF. CDR3 in DNA: TGTGCCAGCAGCTCCGCAGGCGGGAGGGCGGATACGCAGTATTTT. The chain is built from TRBV11-2 and TRBJ2-3, with 9 bases that match TRBD2. V lost 4 bases and J lost 6; bases outside the gene matches: 8. Germline V CDR1 and CDR2: SGHAT, FQNNGV. The CDR3 runs 15 residues. Drawing the rest from reference TRBV11-2 and TRBJ2-3, the complete variable domain is EAGVAQSPRYKIIEKRQSVAFWCNPISGHATLYWYQQILGQGPKLLIQFQNNGVVDDSQLPKDRFSAERLKGVDSTLKIQPAKLEDSAVYLCASSSAGGRADTQYFGPGTRLTVL.

This clonotype was counted many times. The chain carries TRBV5-1 and TRBJ2-3; possibly TRBD1 for D (6 bases). The V gene lost 1 base and the J gene lost 5 bases, with 17 bases spanning the gap. The CDR3 is 16 residues long. Germline V CDR1 and CDR2: SGHRS, YFSETQ. The CDR3 DNA reads TGCGCCAGCAGCTTGTCCGGCACAGGGTTTGAAGATACGCAGTATTTT. Its protein is CASSLSGTGFEDTQYF.

This clonotype was seen at least ten times. J is TRBJ2-1 and V is TRBV12-5; D may be TRBD2 (7 bases). Germline lookup yields CDR1 LGHNT and CDR2 FRNRAP. The CDR3 contains 14 residues. Trimming took 2 bases from V and 9 from J, leaving 14 bases between them. This CDR3 is CASGLWQGRGEQFF. The CDR3 DNA is TGTGCTAGTGGTTTGTGGCAGGGGAGGGGTGAGCAGTTCTTC.

This chain uses TRBV9 with TRBJ1-2; D is perhaps TRBD1 (6 bases). The CDR3 is 13 amino acids. Germline loops: CDR1 SGDLS, CDR2 YYNGEE. V was pared by 6 bases and J by 6 bases, with 15 bases between. The DNA for the CDR3 is TGTGCCAGCAACCGAGGGGGGAACAATGGCTACACCTTC. Translated, it gives CASNRGGNNGYTF. The full variable domain, rest sourced from reference TRBV9 and TRBJ1-2, is DSGVTQTPKHLITATGQRVTLRCSPRSGDLSVYWYQQSLDQGLQFLIQYYNGEERAKGNILERFSAQQFPDLHSELNLSSLELGDSALYFCASNRGGNNGYTFGSGTRLTVV.

The chain recombines TRBV12-3 or TRBV12-4 with TRBJ1-6; D possibly corresponds to TRBD1 (6 bases). The CDR3 has 17 amino acids. Trimming took 5 bases from V and 5 from J, leaving 19 bases between them. This CDR3 reads CASSTRQEQYNNSPLHF. The CDR3 DNA reads as TGTGCCAGCAGTACCCGACAGGAACAATACAATAATTCACCCCTCCACTTT.

The gene calls are TRBV14 and TRBJ2-7, with 7 positions matching TRBD1. V trimming: 4 bases; J trimming: 2 bases; junction bases outside the gene matches: 8. The germline V gene encodes CDR1 SGHDN and CDR2 FVKESK. This CDR3 comprises 15 residues. DNA for the CDR3: TGTGCCAGCAGCCGAGGGGGCTCACTTACCTACGAGCAGTACTTC. Translated: CASSRGGSLTYEQYF.

The table lists this clonotype with a count of one. This chain connects TRBV10-1 to TRBJ2-1; a weak D match, TRBD2 (5 bases). The CDR3 is made up of 10 amino acids. V shed 8 bases and J shed 8 bases, with 7 bases lying between them. CDR1 WNHNN and CDR2 SYGVQD come from the germline V gene (reference sequence). The CDR3 reads CASGRDEQFF. The CDR3 nucleotides are TGCGCCAGCGGGAGAGATGAGCAGTTCTTC.

V and J are TRBV15 and TRBJ2-3; unclear D gene. Trimming shortened V by 4 bases and J by 4 bases, and 9 bases separated the two germline ends. The CDR3 loop spans 13 amino acids. Germline CDR1 reads LNHNV; CDR2 reads YYDKDF (reference sequence). The CDR3 bases are TGTGCCACCAGCAAAGGCCCATCAGATACGCAGTATTTT. Protein: CATSKGPSDTQYF. Using reference TRBV15 and TRBJ2-3 for the parts outside the CDR3, the full variable domain is DAMVIQNPRYQVTQFGKPVTLSCSQTLNHNVMYWYQQKSSQAPKLLFHYYDKDFNNEADTPDNFQSRRPNTSFCFLDIRSPGLGDTAMYLCATSKGPSDTQYFGPGTRLTVL.

The gene calls are TRBV20-1 and TRBJ1-3; tentatively, D is TRBD1 (5 bases). Between the trimmed V and J ends, which lost 4 bases and 3 bases, there was a span of 10 bases. The CDR3 covers 13 residues. Germline assignment: CDR1 DFQATT and CDR2 SNEGSKA (reference sequence). The CDR3 protein is CSATGLGGNTIYF. The CDR3 DNA reads as TGCAGTGCTACAGGGTTAGGTGGAAACACCATATATTTT.

The chain has TRBV18 and TRBJ1-4; D is undetermined. The V gene's germline CDR1 is KGHSH and CDR2 LQKENI. This CDR3 is built from 15 residues. The ends were cut back, 4 bases at V and 4 bases at J, with 13 bases in the middle. In DNA, the CDR3 is TGTGCCAGCTCACTGAGCCGGGGTGGTAATGAAAAACTGTTTTTT. It translates to CASSLSRGGNEKLFF. Drawing the rest from reference TRBV18 and TRBJ1-4, the complete variable domain is NAGVMQNPRHLVRRRGQEARLRCSPMKGHSHVYWYRQLPEEGLKFMVYLQKENIIDESGMPKERFSAEFPKEGPSILRIQQVVRGDSAAYFCASSLSRGGNEKLFFGSGTQLSVL.

This clonotype was detected many times. V is TRBV6-5 and J is TRBJ2-1, with 10 bases lining up with TRBD1. V lost 0 bases to trimming and J lost 3 bases; unmatched junction nucleotides: 2. The CDR3 runs 16 residues. Germline loops: CDR1 MNHEY, CDR2 SVGAGI. The CDR3, as DNA: TGTGCCAGCAGTTACTCGACAGGGGGCATCTACAATGAGCAGTTCTTC. Protein sequence: CASSYSTGGIYNEQFF.

The J gene is TRBJ1-6, the V gene TRBV5-4; D remains unclear. Between the trimmed V and J ends, which lost 0 bases and 10 bases, there was a span of 8 bases. Germline loops: CDR1 SGHNT, CDR2 YYREEE (reference sequence). This CDR3 is 13 amino acids long. Here the CDR3 reads CASSLEFGSPLHF. CDR3 coding DNA: TGTGCCAGCAGCTTGGAATTTGGATCACCCCTCCACTTT.

This clonotype has a count of ten or more. The V call is TRBV7-9, the J call TRBJ1-1; no reliable D call. CDR3 length equals 12 residues. Trimming took off 1 base at V and 4 bases at J, with 4 bases between the two ends. From germline, CDR1 is SEHNR and CDR2 FQNEAQ (reference sequence). In DNA, the CDR3 is TGTGCCAGCAGCTTAGGGAGCACTGAAGCTTTCTTT. It codes for CASSLGSTEAFF.

This clonotype came up once. This rearrangement joins TRBV19 to TRBJ1-5, with 9 bases that match TRBD1. CDR1 and CDR2 (germline): LNHDA, SQIVND (reference sequence). The CDR3 runs to 15 residues. Germline trimming cut 3 bases from V and 6 bases from J; bases unmatched to any gene: 6. The DNA for the CDR3 is TGTGCCAGTAGTATTGAGGGGACAGGGATTCAGCCCCAGCATTTT. This sequence encodes CASSIEGTGIQPQHF.

The chain joins TRBV7-8 to TRBJ1-1, with D possibly matching TRBD1 (5 bases). The CDR3 extends over 14 amino acids. With 2 bases removed from V and 2 bases from J, the gap between germline ends came to 9 bases. Germline V CDR1 and CDR2: SGHVS, FQNEAQ. The CDR3 loop is CASSLRQPNTEAFF. The CDR3 DNA sequence: TGTGCCAGCAGCTTAAGACAGCCAAACACTGAAGCTTTCTTT.

This clonotype came up many times. The chain couples TRBV4-1 to TRBJ2-5; possible D gene TRBD1, 5 bases. This CDR3 spans 16 amino acids. In germline, CDR1 is MGHRA, CDR2 YSYEKL. V was cut by 1 base and J by 4 bases, with 16 bases left in between. CDR3 nucleotides: TGCGCCAGCAGCCAAGGGGGCAGGGCCTGGCCAGAGACCCAGTACTTC. Translated, it gives CASSQGGRAWPETQYF.

The J gene is TRBJ2-1, the V gene TRBV10-2; 13 positions agree with TRBD2. This CDR3 contains 14 residues. V lost 4 bases, J lost 9 bases, and 3 bases stayed unmatched. Looked up from germline, CDR1 is WSHSY and CDR2 is SAAADI. CDR3 loop: CASSVLAGGIEQFF. CDR3 DNA: TGCGCCAGCAGTGTACTAGCGGGGGGGATTGAGCAGTTCTTC.

This clonotype showed up many times. This could be a read error, since a much larger clone is one nucleotide away. The V call is TRBV19, the J call TRBJ2-1; the D is unclear. Trimming stripped 6 bases from V and 0 bases from J, with 12 bases between. CDR3 size: 15 residues. Germline CDR1 reads LNHDA; CDR2 reads SQIVND (reference sequence). The CDR3 sequence is CASRPSYPSYNEQFF. Here the CDR3 DNA reads TGTGCCAGTAGACCTTCCTATCCCTCCTACAATGAGCAGTTCTTC.

This clonotype was counted many times. The chain has TRBV13 and TRBJ2-7, with D hard to call. Germline CDR1 and CDR2: PRHDT and FYEKMQ (reference sequence). This CDR3 spans 14 amino acids. V dropped 0 bases and J dropped 6 bases, with 12 bases sitting between them. In DNA, the CDR3 is TGTGCCAGCAGCTTAGGCACGCTAACAATCGAGCAGTACTTC. Translating gives CASSLGTLTIEQYF. Full variable domain (outside the CDR3, taken from reference TRBV13 and TRBJ2-7): AAGVIQSPRHLIKEKRETATLKCYPIPRHDTVYWYQQGPGQDPQFLISFYEKMQSDKGSIPDRFSAQQFSDYHSELNMSSLELGDSALYFCASSLGTLTIEQYFGPGTRLTVT.